The 14 T cell receptor beta chains below come from one sample, sequenced in a study of T cells after yellow fever vaccination. Each CDR3 protein gets one entry after TCRdb re-called the 5' RACE reads with MiXCR. This table holds about 340,000 distinct CDR3 sequences, 3% to 4.5% found once. The specimen comprised PBMCs, sampled 5 days after the yellow fever booster vaccination. The receptors come from a man between 18 and 29 years old who received the YFV17D yellow fever vaccine.

This clonotype was picked up a small number of times. The chain carries TRBV4-1 and TRBJ2-7, with 7 bases identical to TRBD1. In germline, CDR1 is MGHRA, CDR2 YSYEKL. V trimming: 5 bases; J trimming: 0 bases; junction bases outside the gene matches: 7. This CDR3 has 15 amino acids. The CDR3 here is CASSSRTGSSYEQYF. The DNA for the CDR3 is TGCGCCAGCAGCTCCCGGACAGGTAGCTCCTACGAGCAGTACTTC.

Details on this clonotype: The germline gene is not matched at one end of the junction; a read error may be the cause. The V gene is TRBV5-5, the J gene TRBJ2-7; TRBD2 aligns across 7 bases. The germline CDR1 and CDR2 sequences are SGHKS and YYEKEE (reference sequence). The CDR3 covers 13 residues. This CDR3 is CASSLWGSTSGDF. CDR3 nucleotides: TGTGCCAGCAGCTTGTGGGGCTCTACGAGCGGGGACTTC.

Ten or more counts support this clonotype. The V gene is TRBV5-1, the J gene TRBJ2-7; D is perhaps TRBD1 (6 bases). Between the trimmed V and J ends, which lost 0 bases and 3 bases, there was a span of 13 bases. The CDR3 loop spans 15 amino acids. Germline CDR1 is SGHRS and CDR2 is YFSETQ. CDR3 bases: TGCGCCAGCAGCTTGGGTGGACAGAACAACTACGAGCAGTACTTC. Residues: CASSLGGQNNYEQYF.

In the case of this clonotype: One junction end disagrees with the germline gene, perhaps due to a read error. The J gene is TRBJ2-3, the V gene TRBV5-1; D perhaps matches TRBD1 (6 bases). Per the germline V gene, CDR1 is SGHRS and CDR2 is YFSETQ. The CDR3 loop spans 15 amino acids. The CDR3 region has the DNA TGCGCCAGCAGCTTCACGGGTGGGGGCACAGATACGAAGTATTTT. Translated, it gives CASSFTGGGTDTKYF.

The J gene is TRBJ1-1, the V gene TRBV7-6; D is unresolved. V lost 5 bases to trimming and J lost 0 bases, with 7 bases between them. Germline V lookup: CDR1 SGHVS, CDR2 FNYEAQ. This CDR3 has 13 residues. In DNA, the CDR3 is TGTGCCAGCAGCGACCGGGTGAACACTGAAGCTTTCTTT. It yields the protein CASSDRVNTEAFF.

In its sample, this clonotype was seen a few times. The rearrangement uses TRBV19 and TRBJ1-1, with 9 bases identical to TRBD1. The CDR3 consists of 14 residues. The trim removed 5 bases at V and 5 bases at J, leaving 6 bases unmatched. Germline V lookup: CDR1 LNHDA, CDR2 SQIVND (reference sequence). The CDR3 DNA follows: TGTGCCAGTAGTTCACAGGGGGCTTTTACTGAAGCTTTCTTT. Encoded protein: CASSSQGAFTEAFF.

This clonotype was picked up a small number of times. This chain uses TRBV5-1 with TRBJ1-1; D remains unclear. Germline loops: CDR1 SGHRS, CDR2 YFSETQ. The CDR3 consists of 13 residues. V was clipped by 4 bases and J by 3 bases, with 10 bases between them. This CDR3 reads CASSGNGYTEAFF. The CDR3 DNA follows: TGCGCCAGCAGCGGTAACGGTTACACTGAAGCTTTCTTT.

This clonotype was counted between two and nine times. The chain combines TRBV3-1 with TRBJ2-1; 9 nucleotides match TRBD2. The CDR3 length is 18 residues. Germline V gene lookup returns CDR1 LGHDT and CDR2 YNNKEL (reference sequence). With 0 bases clipped from V and 6 bases from J, the junction kept 12 bases outside the gene matches. The CDR3 DNA sequence: TGTGCCAGCAGCCAAGAAGCTGGGAGCGGGGGGCTTCTCAATGAGCAGTTCTTC. Its protein product is CASSQEAGSGGLLNEQFF.

The table lists this clonotype with many counts. The chain employs TRBV4-3 and TRBJ1-5, with no clear D. V was clipped by 0 bases and J by 1 base, with 13 bases between them. CDR1 is LGHNA and CDR2 is YSLEER in the germline V gene. The CDR3 totals 17 residues. CDR3 DNA sequence: TGCGCCAGCAGCCAAGACTATCGGGGAGGGAGCAATCAGCCCCAGCATTTT. Its translation is CASSQDYRGGSNQPQHF.

This clonotype has ten or more counts. The chain employs TRBV3-1 and TRBJ2-7; D is uncertain. The CDR3 length is 16 residues. V was trimmed by 4 bases and J by 0 bases, leaving 16 bases between them. The germline V gene has CDR1 LGHDT and CDR2 YNNKEL (reference sequence). CDR3 amino acids: CASSPYRQLSSYEQYV. The CDR3 nucleotides are TGTGCCAGCAGCCCCTATCGACAACTGAGCTCCTACGAGCAGTACGTC.

This clonotype was detected ten times or more. This sequence joins TRBV25-1 and TRBJ2-4; D is undetermined. CDR1 is MGHDK and CDR2 is SYGVNS in the germline V gene. Deletions cut 3 bases from V and 1 base from J, with 16 bases between. The CDR3 loop spans 17 amino acids. CDR3: CASSDLSGKTAKNIQYF. The CDR3 bases are TGTGCCAGCAGTGATCTCTCTGGGAAGACGGCCAAAAACATTCAGTACTTC.

This clonotype was seen a few times. The chain recombines TRBV10-3 with TRBJ1-1; no definite D call. The CDR3 contains 11 residues. Germline CDR1 and CDR2: ENHRY and SYGVKD. V shed 0 bases and J shed 7 bases, with 3 bases lying between them. The CDR3 reads CAISESYEAFF. CDR3 coding DNA: TGTGCCATCAGTGAGTCTTATGAAGCTTTCTTT.

The V call is TRBV7-2, the J call TRBJ1-6, with D unresolved. Germline V gene sequence: CDR1 SGHTA, CDR2 FQGNSA. Trimming cost V 5 bases and J 10 bases, with 15 bases left between them. The CDR3 totals 14 residues. This chain's CDR3 is CASSLGPEVSPLHF. CDR3 in DNA: TGTGCCAGCAGCCTAGGACCCGAGGTATCACCCCTCCACTTT.

The chain combines TRBV20-1 with TRBJ1-6; D is perhaps TRBD1 (6 bases). Germline CDR1 is DFQATT and CDR2 is SNEGSKA (reference sequence). The CDR3 has 18 amino acids. Trimming stripped 5 bases from V and 0 bases from J, with 20 bases between. The CDR3 DNA follows: TGCAGTGCTGGGAGATCGACAGGAAAAAGCTCCTATAATTCACCCCTCCACTTT. Its protein product is CSAGRSTGKSSYNSPLHF.